These T cell receptor beta chains were read from a single sample in a study of technical replicates of blood from a few donors. Sequencing was performed with immunoSEQ multiplex PCR; in TCRdb, only in-frame clones are kept and a portion is missing. The sample has about 76,000 clones, about 96% seen once; the top ten hold roughly 0.21%. The sample comprised T cells isolated from PBMCs. Every receptor here comes from a human donor in good health. CDR3s include the opening cysteine and the closing phenylalanine or tryptophan. The D gene is left open where the match is weak. Clone size, where shown, is once, few, many, or a class for clones that have expanded.

V gene: TRBV18
J gene: TRBJ1-6
clone size: .
D gene: .
CDR3 protein: CASSPPTRRGNSPLHF
CDR3 DNA: TGTGCCAGCTCACCACCGACGCGGCGGGGAAATTCACCCCTCCACTTT

V gene: TRBV6-5
J gene: TRBJ1-6
clone size: .
D gene: .
CDR3 protein: CASTKQAYNSPLHF
CDR3 DNA: TGTGCCAGCACCAAACAGGCCTATAATTCACCCCTCCACTTT

V gene: TRBV6-5
J gene: TRBJ2-1
clone size: .
D gene: TRBD1
CDR3 protein: CASSYQDRGHEQFF
CDR3 DNA: TGTGCCAGCAGTTACCAGGACAGGGGCCATGAGCAGTTCTTC

V gene: TRBV5-1
J gene: TRBJ2-2
clone size: .
D gene: TRBD2
CDR3 protein: CASSPSRTGTSGRAGGELFF
CDR3 DNA: TGCGCCAGCAGCCCGTCCCGGACAGGGACTAGCGGGAGGGCCGGCGGGGAGCTGTTTTTT

V gene: TRBV7-6
J gene: TRBJ2-7
clone size: .
D gene: .
CDR3 protein: CASSSSTGRYEQYF
CDR3 DNA: TGTGCCAGCAGCTCTTCGACAGGTCGCTACGAGCAGTACTTC

V gene: TRBV30
J gene: TRBJ1-1
clone size: .
D gene: TRBD1
CDR3 protein: CAWSQTGAEAFF
CDR3 DNA: TGTGCCTGGAGTCAAACAGGGGCTGAAGCTTTCTTT

V gene: TRBV19
J gene: TRBJ1-2
clone size: few
D gene: .
CDR3 protein: CASSMRGQGYTF
CDR3 DNA: TGTGCCAGTAGTATGCGGGGGCAAGGCTACACCTTC

V gene: TRBV4-2
J gene: TRBJ1-1
clone size: .
D gene: .
CDR3 protein: CASSQLQFFGGTEAFF
CDR3 DNA: TGTGCCAGCAGCCAACTACAGTTTTTTGGAGGCACTGAAGCTTTCTTT

V gene: TRBV6-5
J gene: TRBJ1-6
clone size: .
D gene: .
CDR3 protein: CASRHGQSYNSPLHF
CDR3 DNA: TGTGCCAGCAGACATGGACAGTCGTATAATTCACCCCTCCACTTT

V gene: TRBV5-1
J gene: TRBJ1-1
clone size: .
D gene: TRBD1
CDR3 protein: CASSLSTGQVAEAFF
CDR3 DNA: TGCGCCAGCAGCTTGTCGACAGGGCAAGTGGCTGAAGCTTTCTTT

V gene: TRBV4-1
J gene: TRBJ2-5
clone size: .
D gene: .
CDR3 protein: CASSLMGGETQYF
CDR3 DNA: TGCGCCAGCAGCCTAATGGGAGGAGAGACCCAGTACTTC

V gene: TRBV10-1
J gene: TRBJ1-2
clone size: .
D gene: .
CDR3 protein: CASSESRGGYGYTF
CDR3 DNA: TGCGCCAGCAGTGAATCCAGGGGTGGATATGGCTACACCTTC

V gene: TRBV6-1
J gene: TRBJ1-4
clone size: .
D gene: TRBD1
CDR3 protein: CASSEPKRQGTNEKLFF
CDR3 DNA: TGTGCCAGCAGTGAACCAAAACGACAGGGGACTAATGAAAAACTGTTTTTT

V gene: TRBV29-1
J gene: TRBJ2-3
clone size: .
D gene: TRBD2
CDR3 protein: CSVDGLREGSITDTQYF
CDR3 DNA: TGCAGCGTTGATGGTCTGCGGGAGGGCAGCATCACAGATACGCAGTATTTT

V gene: TRBV7-9
J gene: TRBJ1-2
clone size: .
D gene: .
CDR3 protein: CATAPRTVLGGYTF
CDR3 DNA: TGTGCCACTGCGCCCAGGACAGTTTTAGGGGGCTACACCTTC

V gene: TRBV11-3
J gene: TRBJ1-2
clone size: .
D gene: TRBD1
CDR3 protein: CASSQGTANYGYTF
CDR3 DNA: TGTGCCAGCAGCCAGGGGACAGCCAACTATGGCTACACCTTC

V gene: TRBV6-1
J gene: TRBJ2-7
clone size: .
D gene: .
CDR3 protein: CASSERGYEQYF
CDR3 DNA: TGTGCCAGCAGTGAACGGGGCTACGAGCAGTACTTC

V gene: TRBV28
J gene: TRBJ2-1
clone size: .
D gene: .
CDR3 protein: CASSLPLTANPNEQFF
CDR3 DNA: TGTGCCAGCAGTCTCCCGCTGACAGCCAACCCCAATGAGCAGTTCTTC

V gene: TRBV4-1
J gene: TRBJ2-1
clone size: .
D gene: .
CDR3 protein: CASSQGDAPNEQFF
CDR3 DNA: TGCGCCAGCAGCCAAGGCGATGCCCCCAATGAGCAGTTCTTC

V gene: TRBV5-1
J gene: TRBJ1-2
clone size: .
D gene: .
CDR3 protein: CASSFISQYGYTF
CDR3 DNA: TGCGCCAGCAGCTTCATCTCCCAGTATGGCTACACCTTC

V gene: TRBV9
J gene: TRBJ2-6
clone size: .
D gene: TRBD1
CDR3 protein: CASSVATGAGSGANVLTF
CDR3 DNA: TGTGCCAGCAGCGTAGCTACAGGGGCAGGCTCTGGGGCCAACGTCCTGACTTTC

V gene: TRBV18
J gene: TRBJ2-7
clone size: .
D gene: .
CDR3 protein: CASSPGTGTSHPYEQYF
CDR3 DNA: TGTGCCAGCTCACCTGGCACGGGGACTTCTCATCCCTACGAGCAGTACTTC